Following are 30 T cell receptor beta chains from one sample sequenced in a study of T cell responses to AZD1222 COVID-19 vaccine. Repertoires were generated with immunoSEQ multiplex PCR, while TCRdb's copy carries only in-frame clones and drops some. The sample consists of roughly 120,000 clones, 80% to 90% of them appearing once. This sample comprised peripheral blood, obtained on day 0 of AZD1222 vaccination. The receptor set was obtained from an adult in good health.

The CDR3 DNA reads TGTGCCAGCAGCCCCCTAGACAAGATGAACACTGAAGCTTTCTTT. Translating it yields CASSPLDKMNTEAFF. The V and J genes are TRBV7-9 and TRBJ1-1; D is undetermined. Germline CDR1 is SEHNR and CDR2 is FQNEAQ (reference sequence). This CDR3 comprises 15 residues. Trimming took 5 bases from V and 0 from J, leaving 13 bases between them.

The DNA of the CDR3 is TGTGCCAGCAGCTTTATGGAAGGGTACGGCTACACCTTC. This gives the protein CASSFMEGYGYTF. This sequence joins TRBV7-8 and TRBJ1-2; D not certain. Germline CDR1 reads SGHVS; CDR2 reads FQNEAQ. The CDR3 is made up of 13 amino acids. Deletions cut 3 bases from V and 8 bases from J, with 13 bases between.

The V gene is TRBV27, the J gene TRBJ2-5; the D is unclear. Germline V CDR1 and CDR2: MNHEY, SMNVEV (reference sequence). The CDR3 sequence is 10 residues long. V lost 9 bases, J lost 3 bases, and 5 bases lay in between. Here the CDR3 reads CASEKETQYF. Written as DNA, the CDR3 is TGTGCCAGTGAGAAAGAGACCCAGTACTTC.

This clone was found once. The CDR3: CAISLPGQGPYGYTF. The CDR3 region has the DNA TGTGCCATCAGCCTCCCGGGACAGGGTCCCTATGGCTACACCTTC. The chain recombines TRBV10-3 with TRBJ1-2; 9 nucleotides agree with TRBD1. Germline loops: CDR1 ENHRY, CDR2 SYGVKD. CDR3 length: 15 residues. Trimming removed 6 bases from V and 4 bases from J; junction bases left unmatched: 9.

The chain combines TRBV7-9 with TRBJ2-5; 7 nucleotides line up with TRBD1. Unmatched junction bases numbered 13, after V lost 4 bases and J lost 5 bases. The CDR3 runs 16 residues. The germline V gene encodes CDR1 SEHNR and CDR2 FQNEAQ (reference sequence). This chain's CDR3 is CASSSPYRGGRETQYF. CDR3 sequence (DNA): TGTGCCAGCAGCTCCCCATACAGGGGTGGCCGGGAGACCCAGTACTTC.

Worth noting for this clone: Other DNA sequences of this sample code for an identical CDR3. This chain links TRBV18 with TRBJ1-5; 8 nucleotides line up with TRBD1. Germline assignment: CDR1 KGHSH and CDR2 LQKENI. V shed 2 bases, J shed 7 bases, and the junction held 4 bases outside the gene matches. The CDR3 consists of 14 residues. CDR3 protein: CASSPGQGEQPQHF. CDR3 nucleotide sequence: TGTGCCAGCTCACCAGGACAGGGCGAGCAGCCCCAGCATTTT.

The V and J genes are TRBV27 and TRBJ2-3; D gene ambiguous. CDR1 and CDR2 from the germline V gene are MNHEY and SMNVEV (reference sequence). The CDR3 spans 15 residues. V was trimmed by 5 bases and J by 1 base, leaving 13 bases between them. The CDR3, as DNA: TGTGCCAGCAGTCCCGACAACCCAGGCACAGATACGCAGTATTTT. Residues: CASSPDNPGTDTQYF.

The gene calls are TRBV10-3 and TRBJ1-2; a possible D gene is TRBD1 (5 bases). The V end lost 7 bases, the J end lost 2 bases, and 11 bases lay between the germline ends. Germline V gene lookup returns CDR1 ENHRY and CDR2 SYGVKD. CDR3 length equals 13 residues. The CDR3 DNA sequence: TGTGCCATCATTGGGGGGGGAAACTATGGCTACACCTTC. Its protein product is CAIIGGGNYGYTF.

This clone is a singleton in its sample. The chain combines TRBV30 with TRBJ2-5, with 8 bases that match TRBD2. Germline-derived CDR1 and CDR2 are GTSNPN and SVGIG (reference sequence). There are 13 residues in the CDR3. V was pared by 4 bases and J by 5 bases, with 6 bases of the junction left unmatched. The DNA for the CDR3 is TGTGCCTGGACCCAGCGGGAGAGGGAGACCCAGTACTTC. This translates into CAWTQRERETQYF.

The CDR3 DNA reads TGTGCCAGCAGCGCCCCAGCGGGGACCCTCTCCTACGAGCAGTACTTC. Encoded protein: CASSAPAGTLSYEQYF. The rearrangement uses TRBV2 and TRBJ2-7, with 7 bases fitting TRBD2. The CDR3 runs 16 residues. V lost 6 bases, J lost 0 bases, and 11 bases stayed unmatched. From germline, CDR1 is SNHLY and CDR2 FYNNEI.

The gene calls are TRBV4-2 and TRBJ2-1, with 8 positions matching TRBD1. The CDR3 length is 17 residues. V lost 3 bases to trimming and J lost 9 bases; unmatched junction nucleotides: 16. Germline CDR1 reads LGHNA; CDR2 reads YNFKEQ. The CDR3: CASSHRVEGQGAVEQFF. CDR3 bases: TGTGCCAGCAGCCACAGAGTAGAGGGCCAGGGGGCTGTTGAGCAGTTCTTC.

The CDR3 spells CASSVQDSFQPQHF. The CDR3 DNA is TGTGCCAGCAGTGTCCAGGACAGTTTTCAGCCCCAGCATTTT. This rearrangement joins TRBV6-4 to TRBJ1-5; D might be TRBD1 (6 bases). Germline loops: CDR1 MRHNA, CDR2 SNTAGT. Trimming cost V 4 bases and J 6 bases, with 13 bases left between them. This CDR3 spans 14 amino acids.

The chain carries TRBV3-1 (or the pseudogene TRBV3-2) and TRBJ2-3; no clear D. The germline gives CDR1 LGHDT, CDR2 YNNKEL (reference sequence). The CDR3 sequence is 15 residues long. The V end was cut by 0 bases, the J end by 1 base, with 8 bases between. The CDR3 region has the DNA TGTGCCAGCAGCCAAGATCGGGCCGGCACAGATACGCAGTATTTT. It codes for CASSQDRAGTDTQYF.

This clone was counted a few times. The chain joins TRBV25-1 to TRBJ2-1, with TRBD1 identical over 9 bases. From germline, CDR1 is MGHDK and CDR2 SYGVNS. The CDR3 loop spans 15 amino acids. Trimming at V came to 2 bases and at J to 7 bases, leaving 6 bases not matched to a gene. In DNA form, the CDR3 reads TGTGCCAGCAGTGAACCGGGACAGGGTATTAATGAGCAGTTCTTC. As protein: CASSEPGQGINEQFF.

The CDR3 protein is CASSMGGSYNEQFF. DNA for the CDR3: TGTGCCAGTAGTATGGGCGGGAGCTACAATGAGCAGTTCTTC. This chain uses TRBV19 with TRBJ2-1; 7 bases are a match to TRBD2. The trim removed 3 bases at V and 3 bases at J, leaving 2 bases unmatched. Germline V CDR1 and CDR2: LNHDA, SQIVND (reference sequence). The CDR3 is 14 amino acids.

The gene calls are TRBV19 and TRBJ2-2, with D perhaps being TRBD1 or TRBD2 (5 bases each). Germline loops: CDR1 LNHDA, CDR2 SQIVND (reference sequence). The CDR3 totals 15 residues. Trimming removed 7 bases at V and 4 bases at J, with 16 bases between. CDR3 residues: CASIELGVSTGELFF. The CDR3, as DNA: TGTGCCAGTATCGAACTAGGGGTGAGCACCGGGGAGCTGTTTTTT.

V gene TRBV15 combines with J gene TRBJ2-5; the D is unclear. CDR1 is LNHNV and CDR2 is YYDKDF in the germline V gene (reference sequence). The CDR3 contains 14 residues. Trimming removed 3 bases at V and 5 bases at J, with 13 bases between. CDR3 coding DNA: TGTGCCACCAGCAGCCTCCTGACGGAGGAGACCCAGTACTTC. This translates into CATSSLLTEETQYF.

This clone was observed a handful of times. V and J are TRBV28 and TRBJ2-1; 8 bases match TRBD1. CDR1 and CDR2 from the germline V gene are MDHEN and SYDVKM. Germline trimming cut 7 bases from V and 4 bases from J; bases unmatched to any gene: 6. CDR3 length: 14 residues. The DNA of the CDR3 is TGTGCCAGCAAGATCAGGGGGCGTTACAATGAGCAGTTCTTC. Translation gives CASKIRGRYNEQFF.

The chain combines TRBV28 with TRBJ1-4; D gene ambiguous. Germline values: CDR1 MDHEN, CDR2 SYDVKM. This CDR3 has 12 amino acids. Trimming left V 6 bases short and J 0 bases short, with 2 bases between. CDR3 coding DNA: TGTGCCAGCAGAGCAACTAATGAAAAACTGTTTTTT. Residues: CASRATNEKLFF.

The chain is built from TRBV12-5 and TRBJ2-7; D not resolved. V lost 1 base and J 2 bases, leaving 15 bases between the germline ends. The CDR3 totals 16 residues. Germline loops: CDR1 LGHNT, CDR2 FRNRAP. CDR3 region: CASGLELRWVTYEQYF. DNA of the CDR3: TGTGCTAGTGGTTTGGAGTTACGATGGGTCACCTACGAGCAGTACTTC.

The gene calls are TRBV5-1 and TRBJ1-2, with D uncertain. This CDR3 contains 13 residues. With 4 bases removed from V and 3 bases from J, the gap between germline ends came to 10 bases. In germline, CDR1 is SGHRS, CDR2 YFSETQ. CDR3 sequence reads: CASSVNRDYGYTF. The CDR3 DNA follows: TGCGCCAGCAGCGTCAACCGGGACTATGGCTACACCTTC.

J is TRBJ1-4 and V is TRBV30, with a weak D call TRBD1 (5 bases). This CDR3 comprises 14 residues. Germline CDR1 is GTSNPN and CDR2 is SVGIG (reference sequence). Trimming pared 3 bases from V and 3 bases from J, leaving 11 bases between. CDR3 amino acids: CAWSWGGSNEKLFF. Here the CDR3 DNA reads TGTGCCTGGAGCTGGGGGGGGTCTAATGAAAAACTGTTTTTT.

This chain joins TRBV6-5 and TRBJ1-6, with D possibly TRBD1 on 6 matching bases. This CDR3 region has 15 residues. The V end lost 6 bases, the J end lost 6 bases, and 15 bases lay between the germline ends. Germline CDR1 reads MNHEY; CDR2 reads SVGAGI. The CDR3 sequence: CASRGGDTSNSPLHF. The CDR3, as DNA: TGTGCCAGCAGGGGGGGGGACACTAGTAATTCACCCCTCCACTTT.

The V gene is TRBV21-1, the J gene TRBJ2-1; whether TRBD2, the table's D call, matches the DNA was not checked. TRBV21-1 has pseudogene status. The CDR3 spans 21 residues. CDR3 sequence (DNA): TGTGCCAGCAGCGCCAGAGGGGGGGCGGGAGTCTATCTGGCGTCCTACAATGAGCAGTTCTTC. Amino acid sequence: CASSARGGAGVYLASYNEQFF.

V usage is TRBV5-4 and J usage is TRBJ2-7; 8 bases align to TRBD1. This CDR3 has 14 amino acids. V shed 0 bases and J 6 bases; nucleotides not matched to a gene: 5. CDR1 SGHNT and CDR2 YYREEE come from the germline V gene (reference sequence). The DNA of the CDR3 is TGTGCCAGCAGCTTGGGGACAGGGAAGGGCGAGCAGTACTTC. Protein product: CASSLGTGKGEQYF.

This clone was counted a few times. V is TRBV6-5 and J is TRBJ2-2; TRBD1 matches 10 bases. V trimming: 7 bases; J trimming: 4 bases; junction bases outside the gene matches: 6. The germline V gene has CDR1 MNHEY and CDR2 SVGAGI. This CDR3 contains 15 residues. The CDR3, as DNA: TGTGCCAGCACCCGGACAGGGGGTTCCACCGGGGAGCTGTTTTTT. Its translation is CASTRTGGSTGELFF.

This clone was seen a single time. The CDR3 nucleotides are TGTGCCAGCAGTTACTTTGAGACAGGGCCTGATCAGCCCCAGCATTTT. Its translation: CASSYFETGPDQPQHF. This chain links TRBV6-2 or TRBV6-3 with TRBJ1-5, with TRBD1 identical over 7 bases. Germline trimming cut 1 base from V and 5 bases from J; bases unmatched to any gene: 8. CDR3 length equals 16 residues. Germline values: CDR1 MNHEY, CDR2 SVGEGT.

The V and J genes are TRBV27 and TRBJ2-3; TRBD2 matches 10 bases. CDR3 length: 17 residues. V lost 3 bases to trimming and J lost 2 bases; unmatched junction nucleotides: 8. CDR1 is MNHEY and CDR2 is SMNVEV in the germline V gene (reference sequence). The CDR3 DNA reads TGTGCCAGCAGTTTCCCCGGGACTAGCGTATCCACAGATACGCAGTATTTT. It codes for CASSFPGTSVSTDTQYF.

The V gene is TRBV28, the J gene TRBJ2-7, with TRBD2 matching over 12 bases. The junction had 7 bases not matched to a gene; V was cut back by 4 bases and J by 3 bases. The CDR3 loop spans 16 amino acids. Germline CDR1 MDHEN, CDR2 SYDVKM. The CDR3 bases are TGTGCCAGCAGTTCCCTAGCGGGGGGGCATATCTACGAGCAGTACTTC. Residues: CASSSLAGGHIYEQYF.

The CDR3 nucleotides are TGTGCTGGGGGGCTAGCGGGAGGGGAGACCCAGTACTTC. Translating gives CAGGLAGGETQYF. J is TRBJ2-5 and V is TRBV30; the match to TRBD2 covers 12 bases. The CDR3 sequence is 13 residues long. Per germline, CDR1 GTSNPN and CDR2 SVGIG (reference sequence). The complete variable domain, with remaining parts taken from reference TRBV30 and TRBJ2-5, reads SQTIHQWPATLVQPVGSPLSLECTVEGTSNPNLYWYRQAAGRGLQLLFYSVGIGQISSEVPQNLSASRPQDRQFILSSKKLLLSDSGFYLCAGGLAGGETQYFGPGTRLLVL.